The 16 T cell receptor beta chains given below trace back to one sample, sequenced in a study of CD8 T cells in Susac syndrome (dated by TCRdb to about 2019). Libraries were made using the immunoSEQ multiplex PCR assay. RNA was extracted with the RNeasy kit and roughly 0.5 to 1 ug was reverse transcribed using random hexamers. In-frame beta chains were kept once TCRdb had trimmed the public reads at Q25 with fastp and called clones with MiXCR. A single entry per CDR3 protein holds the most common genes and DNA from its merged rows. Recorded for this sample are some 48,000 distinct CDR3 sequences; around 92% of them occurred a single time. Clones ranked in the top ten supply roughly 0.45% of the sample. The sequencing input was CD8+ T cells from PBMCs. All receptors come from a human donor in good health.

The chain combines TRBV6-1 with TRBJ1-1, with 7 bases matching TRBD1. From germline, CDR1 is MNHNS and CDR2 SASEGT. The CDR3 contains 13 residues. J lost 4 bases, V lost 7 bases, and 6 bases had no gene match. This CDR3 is CASNRGESTEAFF. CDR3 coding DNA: TGTGCCAGCAACAGGGGCGAGAGCACTGAAGCTTTCTTT.

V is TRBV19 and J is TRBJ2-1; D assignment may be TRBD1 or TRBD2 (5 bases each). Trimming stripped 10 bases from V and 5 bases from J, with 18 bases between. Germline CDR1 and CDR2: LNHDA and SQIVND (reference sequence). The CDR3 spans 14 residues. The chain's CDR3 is CATQPPGPHNEQFF. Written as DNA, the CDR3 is TGTGCCACCCAACCTCCGGGACCTCACAATGAGCAGTTCTTC. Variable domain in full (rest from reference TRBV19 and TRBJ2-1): DGGITQSPKYLFRKEGQNVTLSCEQNLNHDAMYWYRQDPGQGLRLIYYSQIVNDFQKGDIAEGYSVSREKKESFPLTVTSAQKNPTAFYLCATQPPGPHNEQFFGPGTRLTVL.

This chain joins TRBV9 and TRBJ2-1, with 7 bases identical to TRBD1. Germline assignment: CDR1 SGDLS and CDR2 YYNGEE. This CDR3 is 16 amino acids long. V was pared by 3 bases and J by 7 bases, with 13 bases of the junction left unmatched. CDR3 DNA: TGTGCCAGCAGCGCCCTCAGTGCAGGGGGTGGGAATGAGCAGTTCTTC. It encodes CASSALSAGGGNEQFF.

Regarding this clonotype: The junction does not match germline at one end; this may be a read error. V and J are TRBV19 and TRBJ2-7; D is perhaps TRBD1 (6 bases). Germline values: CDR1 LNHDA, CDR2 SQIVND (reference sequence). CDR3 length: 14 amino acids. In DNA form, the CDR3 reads TGTGCCAGTAGCCTACAGGGCTCCTCCAACGAGCAGTACTTC. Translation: CASSLQGSSNEQYF.

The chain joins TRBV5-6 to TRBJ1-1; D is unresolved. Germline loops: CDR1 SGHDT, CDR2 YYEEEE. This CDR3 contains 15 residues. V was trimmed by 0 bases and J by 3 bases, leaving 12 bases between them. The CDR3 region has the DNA TGTGCCAGCAGCTTGGCGCGTAGGGTGTACACTGAAGCTTTCTTT. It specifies CASSLARRVYTEAFF.

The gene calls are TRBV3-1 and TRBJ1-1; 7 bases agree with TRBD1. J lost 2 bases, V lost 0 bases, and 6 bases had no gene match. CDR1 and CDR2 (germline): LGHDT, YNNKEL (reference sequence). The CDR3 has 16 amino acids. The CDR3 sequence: CASSQDETGYNTEAFF. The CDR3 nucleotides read TGTGCCAGCAGCCAAGATGAGACAGGGTACAACACTGAAGCTTTCTTT.

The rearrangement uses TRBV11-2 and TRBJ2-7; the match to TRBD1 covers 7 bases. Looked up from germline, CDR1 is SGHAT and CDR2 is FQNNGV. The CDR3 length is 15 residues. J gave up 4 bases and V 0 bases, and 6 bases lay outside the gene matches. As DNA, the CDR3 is TGTGCCAGCAGCTTAGAGACAGGGATGGCTTACGAGCAGTACTTC. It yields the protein CASSLETGMAYEQYF.

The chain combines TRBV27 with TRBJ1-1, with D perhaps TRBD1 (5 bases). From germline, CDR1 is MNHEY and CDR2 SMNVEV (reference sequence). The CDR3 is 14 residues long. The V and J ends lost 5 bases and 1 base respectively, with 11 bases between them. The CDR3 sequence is CASSLGVPNTEAFF. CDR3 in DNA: TGTGCCAGCAGTCTAGGGGTGCCGAACACTGAAGCTTTCTTT.

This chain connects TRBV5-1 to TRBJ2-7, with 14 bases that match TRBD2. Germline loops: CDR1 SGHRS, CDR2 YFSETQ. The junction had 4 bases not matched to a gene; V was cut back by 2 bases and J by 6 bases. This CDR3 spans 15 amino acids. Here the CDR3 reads CASSFGTSGSTEQYF. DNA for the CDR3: TGCGCCAGCAGCTTTGGGACTAGCGGGAGTACCGAGCAGTACTTC.

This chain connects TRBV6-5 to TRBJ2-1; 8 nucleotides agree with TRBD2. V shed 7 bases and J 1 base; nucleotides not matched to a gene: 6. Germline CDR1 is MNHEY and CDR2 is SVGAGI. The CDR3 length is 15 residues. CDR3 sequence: CASTTREGSYNEQFF. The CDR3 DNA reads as TGTGCCAGCACCACCCGGGAGGGATCCTACAATGAGCAGTTCTTC.

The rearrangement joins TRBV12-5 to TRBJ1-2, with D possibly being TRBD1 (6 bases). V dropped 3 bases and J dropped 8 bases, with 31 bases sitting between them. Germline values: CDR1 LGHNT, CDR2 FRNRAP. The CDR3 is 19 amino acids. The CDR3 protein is CASGFGTPNILRHIEGYTF. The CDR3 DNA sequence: TGTGCTAGTGGTTTCGGGACACCCAATATTCTCAGGCATATAGAAGGCTACACCTTC.

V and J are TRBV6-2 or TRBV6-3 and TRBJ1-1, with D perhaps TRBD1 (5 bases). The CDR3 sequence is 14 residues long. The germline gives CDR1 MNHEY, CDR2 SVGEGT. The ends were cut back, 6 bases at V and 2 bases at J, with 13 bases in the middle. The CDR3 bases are TGTGCCAGCAGCCATGGGACGGTTAACACTGAAGCTTTCTTT. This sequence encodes CASSHGTVNTEAFF.

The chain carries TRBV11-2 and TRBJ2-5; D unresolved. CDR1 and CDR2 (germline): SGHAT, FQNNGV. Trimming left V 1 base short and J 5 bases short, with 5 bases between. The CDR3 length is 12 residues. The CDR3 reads CASSLVPETQYF. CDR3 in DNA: TGTGCCAGCAGCTTAGTTCCGGAGACCCAGTACTTC.

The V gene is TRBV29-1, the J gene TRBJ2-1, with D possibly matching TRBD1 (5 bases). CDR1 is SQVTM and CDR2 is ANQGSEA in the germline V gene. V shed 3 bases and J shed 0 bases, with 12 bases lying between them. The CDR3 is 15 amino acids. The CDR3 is CSVEGPTSSYNEQFF. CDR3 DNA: TGCAGCGTTGAGGGGCCGACGAGCTCCTACAATGAGCAGTTCTTC.

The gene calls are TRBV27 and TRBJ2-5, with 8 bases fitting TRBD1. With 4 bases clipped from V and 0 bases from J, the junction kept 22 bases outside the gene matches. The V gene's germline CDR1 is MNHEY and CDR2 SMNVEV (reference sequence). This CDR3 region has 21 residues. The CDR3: CASSSRLSPQYRGTYQETQYF. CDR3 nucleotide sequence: TGTGCCAGCAGTTCCCGTTTGTCCCCCCAATACAGGGGGACGTACCAAGAGACCCAGTACTTC.

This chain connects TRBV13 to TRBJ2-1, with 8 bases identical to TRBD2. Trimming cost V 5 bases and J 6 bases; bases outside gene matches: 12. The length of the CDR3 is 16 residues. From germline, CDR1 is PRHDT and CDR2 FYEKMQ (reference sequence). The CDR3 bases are TGTGCCAGCAGCCTTGGGACTAGTTATTATGGCAATGAGCAGTTCTTC. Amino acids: CASSLGTSYYGNEQFF.